The 18 T cell receptor beta chains reported below all come from one sample, sequenced in a study of shared clonotypes between healthy human individuals. Cells designated naive CD8 were CD45RO-negative and were positively selected for CCR7, with terminally differentiated effector memory CD45RA+ cells excluded. Generated by immunoSEQ multiplex PCR, the TCRdb table keeps only in-frame clones and is missing some. Altogether 1.5 million to 2.5 million clones are present, about 95% being singletons, with the ten largest covering less than 1.5%. Input material: naive CD8+ T cells sorted from blood. Receptor source: a man aged 18-30 years in good health.

V gene TRBV18 combines with J gene TRBJ2-2, with 7 positions matching TRBD1. V gave up 0 bases and J gave up 6 bases; unmatched junction bases: 7. The CDR3 contains 16 residues. From germline, CDR1 is KGHSH and CDR2 LQKENI. Written as DNA, the CDR3 is TGTGCCAGCTCACCACCGGAGACAGGGTCCGCCGGGGAGCTGTTTTTT. Protein: CASSPPETGSAGELFF. Full variable domain (remainder filled in from reference TRBV18 and TRBJ2-2): NAGVMQNPRHLVRRRGQEARLRCSPMKGHSHVYWYRQLPEEGLKFMVYLQKENIIDESGMPKERFSAEFPKEGPSILRIQQVVRGDSAAYFCASSPPETGSAGELFFGEGSRLTVL.

This chain joins TRBV27 and TRBJ2-1, with D perhaps matching TRBD1 or TRBD2 (6 bases each). The germline gives CDR1 MNHEY, CDR2 SMNVEV (reference sequence). The ends were cut back, 7 bases at V and 2 bases at J, with 15 bases in the middle. The CDR3 consists of 15 residues. This CDR3 reads CASTVGGSAYNEQFF. Written as DNA, the CDR3 is TGTGCCAGCACGGTAGGGGGGAGCGCCTACAATGAGCAGTTCTTC.

The rearrangement uses TRBV6-1 and TRBJ2-7; a possible D gene is TRBD2 (5 bases). The length of the CDR3 is 19 residues. Germline-derived CDR1 and CDR2 are MNHNS and SASEGT. Trimming took off 1 base at V and 0 bases at J, with 22 bases between the two ends. This chain's CDR3 is CASSEVISVGMFSSYEQYF. The CDR3 bases are TGTGCCAGCAGTGAAGTGATTAGCGTGGGAATGTTTAGCTCCTACGAGCAGTACTTC.

The chain combines TRBV11-2 with TRBJ2-7, with TRBD2 identical over 7 bases. The CDR3 is 14 residues long. The V segment lost 6 bases and the J segment 3 bases; nucleotides outside the gene matches: 8. From germline, CDR1 is SGHAT and CDR2 FQNNGV. The chain's CDR3 is CASSLGLEGYEQYF. The CDR3 coding sequence is TGTGCCAGCAGTCTCGGACTAGAGGGCTACGAGCAGTACTTC.

The chain recombines TRBV7-8 with TRBJ2-5, with D tentatively TRBD1 or TRBD2 (5 bases each). The germline CDR1 and CDR2 sequences are SGHVS and FQNEAQ. V lost 4 bases and J lost 1, with 22 bases in between. This CDR3 region has 18 residues. The CDR3 coding sequence is TGTGCCAGCAGCTCCGATGGGGGAAAACTAGGACCCCAAGAGACCCAGTACTTC. It yields the protein CASSSDGGKLGPQETQYF.

As concerns this clone: In the same sample, other DNA sequences code for this CDR3. This chain uses TRBV7-9 with TRBJ2-1; D may be TRBD2 (6 bases). The V end was cut by 5 bases, the J end by 3 bases, with 8 bases between. CDR3 length equals 13 residues. Per the germline V gene, CDR1 is SEHNR and CDR2 is FQNEAQ (reference sequence). The CDR3 region has the DNA TGTGCCAGCAGCCCCGGGGGCTACAATGAGCAGTTCTTC. This codes for CASSPGGYNEQFF. Looking up the rest from reference TRBV7-9 and TRBJ2-1 gives the full variable domain: DTGVSQNPRHKITKRGQNVTFRCDPISEHNRLYWYRQTLGQGPEFLTYFQNEAQLEKSRLLSDRFSAERPKGSFSTLEIQRTEQGDSAMYLCASSPGGYNEQFFGPGTRLTVL.

The chain combines TRBV6-6 with TRBJ1-2; D ambiguous. Trimming stripped 0 bases from V and 1 base from J, with 9 bases between. CDR1 MNHNY and CDR2 SVGAGI come from the germline V gene (reference sequence). The CDR3 covers 15 residues. The CDR3 DNA follows: TGTGCCAGCAGTTACTCGATCGGGGATAACTATGGCTACACCTTC. Translation gives CASSYSIGDNYGYTF.

V gene TRBV18 combines with J gene TRBJ1-6; 7 nucleotides match TRBD1. The CDR3 extends over 21 amino acids. CDR1 is KGHSH and CDR2 is LQKENI in the germline V gene. The J segment lost 0 bases and the V segment lost 0 bases, leaving 14 bases of the junction unmatched. In nucleotides, the CDR3 is TGTGCCAGCTCACCACCGTCCGGGACAGACGTTCATGGCTCCTATAATTCACCCCTCCACTTT. This translates into CASSPPSGTDVHGSYNSPLHF.

The V and J genes are TRBV4-1 and TRBJ1-1, with D possibly being TRBD1 (5 bases). Between the trimmed V and J ends, which lost 1 base and 1 base, there was a span of 10 bases. This CDR3 has 15 amino acids. Per germline, CDR1 MGHRA and CDR2 YSYEKL. The CDR3 bases are TGCGCCAGCAGCCAAGGTTTTGGGGGGAACACTGAAGCTTTCTTT. Protein: CASSQGFGGNTEAFF.

Comment on this clone: At the DNA level, this CDR3 is encoded by other sequences in the same sample as well. This chain connects TRBV29-1 to TRBJ2-6, with D possibly matching TRBD1 (6 bases). There are 14 residues in the CDR3. Trimming removed 6 bases from V and 1 base from J, with 10 bases in between. Germline values: CDR1 SQVTM, CDR2 ANQGSEA. The chain's CDR3 is CSVDTGSGANVLTF. CDR3 nucleotides: TGCAGCGTGGATACAGGGTCTGGGGCCAACGTCCTGACTTTC.

The CDR3 DNA is TGTGCCAGCAGCTCCCCGACAGGGGATGAAGCTTTCTTT. Residues: CASSSPTGDEAFF. The chain combines TRBV7-9 with TRBJ1-1, with 8 bases fitting TRBD1. The ends lost 4 bases at V and 7 bases at J; junction bases unmatched: 5. Germline-derived CDR1 and CDR2 are SEHNR and FQNEAQ (reference sequence). This CDR3 region has 13 residues.

The gene calls are TRBV2 and TRBJ2-5, with 8 bases aligning to TRBD1. There are 15 residues in the CDR3. V was pared by 6 bases and J by 5 bases, with 11 bases of the junction left unmatched. CDR1 and CDR2 from the germline V gene are SNHLY and FYNNEI. The CDR3 sequence: CASSYGQGGPETQYF. The CDR3 DNA is TGTGCCAGCAGCTACGGACAGGGAGGTCCTGAGACCCAGTACTTC. The variable domain in full, completed from reference TRBV2 and TRBJ2-5, reads EPEVTQTPSHQVTQMGQEVILRCVPISNHLYFYWYRQILGQKVEFLVSFYNNEISEKSEIFDDQFSVERPDGSNFTLKIRSTKLEDSAMYFCASSYGQGGPETQYFGPGTRLLVL.

The J gene is TRBJ2-2, the V gene TRBV11-2; 11 nucleotides match TRBD2. Germline CDR1 reads SGHAT; CDR2 reads FQNNGV. This CDR3 comprises 16 residues. V trimming: 4 bases; J trimming: 6 bases; junction bases outside the gene matches: 7. CDR3 sequence: CASSSRLAGRAGELFF. Here the CDR3 DNA reads TGTGCCAGCAGCTCCCGACTAGCGGGAAGGGCCGGGGAGCTGTTTTTT.

This clone was counted once. J is TRBJ2-3 and V is TRBV5-6; no clear D. V was pared by 4 bases and J by 1 base, with 16 bases between. The CDR3 extends over 16 amino acids. Germline-derived CDR1 and CDR2 are SGHDT and YYEEEE. The CDR3 nucleotides read TGTGCCAGCAGCGTCCGGGTCGACGGAGGCACAGATACGCAGTATTTT. Translation: CASSVRVDGGTDTQYF.

As for this clone: Other nucleotide sequences in the sample specify the same CDR3. The rearrangement uses TRBV4-1 and TRBJ2-7; 11 nucleotides line up with TRBD2. CDR3 length equals 16 residues. With 0 bases clipped from V and 4 bases from J, the junction kept 5 bases outside the gene matches. Germline V gene lookup returns CDR1 MGHRA and CDR2 YSYEKL. The DNA of the CDR3 is TGCGCCAGCAGCCAAGATCGACTAGCGGGACGTTACGAGCAGTACTTC. It translates to CASSQDRLAGRYEQYF.

The chain combines TRBV6-1 with TRBJ1-2, with D uncertain. This CDR3 contains 14 residues. V was cut by 10 bases and J by 4 bases, with 19 bases left in between. Per the germline V gene, CDR1 is MNHNS and CDR2 is SASEGT. The CDR3 nucleotides are TGTGCCATTCTAACCCGGGTCGCAGGCTATGGCTACACCTTC. Residues: CAILTRVAGYGYTF.

The chain uses TRBV28 and TRBJ2-1; 9 positions agree with TRBD2. Germline trimming cut 6 bases from V and 7 bases from J; bases unmatched to any gene: 4. The CDR3 covers 13 residues. Germline CDR1 is MDHEN and CDR2 is SYDVKM. The CDR3 DNA is TGTGCCAGCAGCGACGGACTAGCGAATGAGCAGTTCTTC. Protein product: CASSDGLANEQFF. The variable domain in full, with the rest retrieved from reference TRBV28 and TRBJ2-1, is DVKVTQSSRYLVKRTGEKVFLECVQDMDHENMFWYRQDPGLGLRLIYFSYDVKMKEKGDIPEGYSVSREKKERFSLILESASTNQTSMYLCASSDGLANEQFFGPGTRLTVL.

The J gene is TRBJ2-3, the V gene TRBV4-3; D perhaps matches TRBD2 (6 bases). CDR3 size: 13 residues. V gave up 3 bases and J gave up 6 bases, with 10 bases separating them. CDR1 and CDR2 (germline): LGHNA, YSLEER. As DNA, the CDR3 is TGCGCCAGCAGCCAGGAAGGAGGGGATACGCAGTATTTT. Encoded protein: CASSQEGGDTQYF.